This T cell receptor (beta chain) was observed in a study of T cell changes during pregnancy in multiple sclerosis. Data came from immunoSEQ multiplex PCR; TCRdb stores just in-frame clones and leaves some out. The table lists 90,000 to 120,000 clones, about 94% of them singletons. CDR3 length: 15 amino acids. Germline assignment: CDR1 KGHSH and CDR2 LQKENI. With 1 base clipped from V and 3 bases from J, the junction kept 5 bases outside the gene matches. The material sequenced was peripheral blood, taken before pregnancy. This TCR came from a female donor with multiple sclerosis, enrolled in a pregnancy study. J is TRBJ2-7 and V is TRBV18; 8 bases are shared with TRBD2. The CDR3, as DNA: TGTGCCAGCTCACCACTCGGACTAGCTAACTACGAGCAGTACTTC. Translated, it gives CASSPLGLANYEQYF.